This TCR beta chain stems from a study of lymphopenia after photon versus proton radiotherapy. Study findings and constraints: In patients who died, overall survival fell as post-nadir TCR diversity dropped more. Only patients who died were analyzed for survival; proton advantage is unproven.

Points on this clone: Its antigen remains unknown.

The data were produced by immunoSEQ multiplex PCR, yet TCRdb's version contains in-frame clones alone and is incomplete. The sample gives tens of thousands of clones, 83% of which show up once; approximately 4% is in the top ten. The junction had 4 bases not matched to a gene; V was cut back by 1 base and J by 5 bases. This CDR3 comprises 15 residues. Germline V gene sequence: CDR1 MGHRA, CDR2 YSYEKL. This specimen consisted of peripheral blood, obtained from a patient treated with photon-based radiotherapy. The rearrangement joins TRBV4-1 to TRBJ2-1, with 8 bases that match TRBD2. This clonotype was obtained from a woman between 45 and 65 years old with pancreatic cancer. As DNA, the CDR3 is TGCGCCAGCAGCCAAGGACTAGCGCCCAACAATGAGCAGTTCTTC. This translates into CASSQGLAPNNEQFF.